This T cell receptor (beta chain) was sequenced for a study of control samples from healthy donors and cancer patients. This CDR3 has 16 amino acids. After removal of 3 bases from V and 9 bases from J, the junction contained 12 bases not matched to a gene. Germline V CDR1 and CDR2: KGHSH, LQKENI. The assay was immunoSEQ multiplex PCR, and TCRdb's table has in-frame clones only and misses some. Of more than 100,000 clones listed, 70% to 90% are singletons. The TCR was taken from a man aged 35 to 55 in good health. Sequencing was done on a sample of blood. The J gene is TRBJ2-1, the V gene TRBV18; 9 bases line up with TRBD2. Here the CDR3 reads CASSPSRSGGIGEQFF. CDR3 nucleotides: TGTGCCAGCTCACCGTCGCGTAGCGGGGGAATAGGTGAGCAGTTCTTC.